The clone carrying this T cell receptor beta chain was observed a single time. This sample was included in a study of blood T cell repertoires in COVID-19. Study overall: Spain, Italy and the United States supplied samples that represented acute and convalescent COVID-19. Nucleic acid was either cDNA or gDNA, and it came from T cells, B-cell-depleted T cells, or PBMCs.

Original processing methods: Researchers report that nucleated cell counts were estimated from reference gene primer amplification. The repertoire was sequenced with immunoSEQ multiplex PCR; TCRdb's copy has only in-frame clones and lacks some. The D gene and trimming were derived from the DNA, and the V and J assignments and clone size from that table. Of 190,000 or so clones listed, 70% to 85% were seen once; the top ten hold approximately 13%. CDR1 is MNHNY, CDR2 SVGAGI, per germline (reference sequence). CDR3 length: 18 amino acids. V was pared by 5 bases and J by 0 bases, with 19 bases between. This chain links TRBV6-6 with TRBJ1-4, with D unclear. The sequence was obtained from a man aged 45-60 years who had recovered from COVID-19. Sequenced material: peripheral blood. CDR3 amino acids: CASSPYRTTPPTNEKLFF. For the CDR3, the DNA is TGTGCCAGCAGTCCCTACAGAACGACACCTCCAACTAATGAAAAACTGTTTTTT.